This T cell receptor beta chain is drawn from a study of blood T cell repertoires in COVID-19. As for the study in general: Material from acute and convalescent COVID-19 was sourced from the United States, Italy and Spain. T cells, B-cell-depleted T cells, or PBMCs provided the cDNA or gDNA that served as material.

The CDR3 consists of 13 residues. V gave up 2 bases and J gave up 6 bases; unmatched junction bases: 4. Germline V lookup: CDR1 SGHRS, CDR2 YFSETQ. Authors' methods: For nucleated cells, counts were estimated from reference gene primer amplification. Sequencing was performed with immunoSEQ multiplex PCR; in TCRdb, only in-frame clones are kept and a portion is missing. That table gives V, J and clone size, and the DNA gave D and trimming. In the table there are about 110,000 clones, 86% of which are singletons. This clone was counted between two and nine times. The V gene is TRBV5-1, the J gene TRBJ2-7; 8 positions match TRBD1. The specimen sequenced was peripheral blood. The source is a man aged 35 to 55 with acute or convalescent COVID-19. The CDR3 protein is CASSLGQGLEQYF. In DNA, the CDR3 is TGCGCCAGCAGCTTAGGACAGGGTCTCGAGCAGTACTTC.